This TCR beta chain was profiled in a study of blood T cell repertoires in COVID-19. Study-wide background: PBMCs, B-cell-depleted T cells, or T cells provided the cDNA or gDNA that made up the material.

Assay used: immunoSEQ multiplex PCR; TCRdb lists only in-frame clones, some missing. The sample records approximately 170,000 clones, approximately 86% being singletons. Between the trimmed V and J ends, which lost 4 bases and 7 bases, there was a span of 17 bases. Germline CDR1 is SGHNT and CDR2 is YYREEE (reference sequence). This CDR3 spans 15 amino acids. This chain links TRBV5-4 with TRBJ1-4, with D uncertain. Sequencing was performed on peripheral blood. The sequence was obtained from a woman of 80 years or more with active or convalescent COVID-19. The CDR3 protein is CASSLGGGGREKLFF. DNA for the CDR3: TGTGCCAGCAGCCTGGGAGGCGGAGGGCGTGAAAAACTGTTTTTT.